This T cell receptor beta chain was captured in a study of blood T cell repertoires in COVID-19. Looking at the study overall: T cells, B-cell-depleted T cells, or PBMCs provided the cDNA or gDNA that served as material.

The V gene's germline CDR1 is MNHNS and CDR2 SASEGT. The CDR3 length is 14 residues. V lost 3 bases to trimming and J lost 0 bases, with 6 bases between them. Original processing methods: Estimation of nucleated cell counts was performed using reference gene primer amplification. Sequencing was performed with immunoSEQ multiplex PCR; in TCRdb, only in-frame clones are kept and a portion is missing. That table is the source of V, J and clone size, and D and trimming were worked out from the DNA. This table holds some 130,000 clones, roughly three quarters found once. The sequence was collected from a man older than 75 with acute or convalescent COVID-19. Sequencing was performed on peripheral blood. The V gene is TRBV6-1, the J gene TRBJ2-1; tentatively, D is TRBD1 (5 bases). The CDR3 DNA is TGTGCCAGCAGTGACAGGGCCTCCTACAATGAGCAGTTCTTC. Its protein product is CASSDRASYNEQFF.